The entry below gives a single TCR beta chain sequence along with its context. This sample was included in a study of blood T cell repertoires in COVID-19. Profiling relied on immunoSEQ multiplex PCR, and the TCRdb table lists in-frame clones only, not all of them. The table has about 220,000 clones, about 80% seen once; the top ten hold 4.5% to 5%. Cohort allocation depended upon clinical history that participants reported. After removal of 2 bases from V and 2 bases from J, the junction contained 8 bases not matched to a gene. Germline-derived CDR1 and CDR2 are MNHEY and SMNVEV (reference sequence). This CDR3 spans 17 amino acids.

Sequencing input: PBMCs or T cells enriched from blood (not recorded which). This TCR was recovered from a woman between 50 and 59 years old who had been exposed to COVID-19. This chain links TRBV27 with TRBJ2-5; 10 bases are shared with TRBD2. The CDR3 DNA follows: TGTGCCAGCAGTTTACGACTAGCGGGTAGGGGGCAAGAGACCCAGTACTTC. This translates into CASSLRLAGRGQETQYF.